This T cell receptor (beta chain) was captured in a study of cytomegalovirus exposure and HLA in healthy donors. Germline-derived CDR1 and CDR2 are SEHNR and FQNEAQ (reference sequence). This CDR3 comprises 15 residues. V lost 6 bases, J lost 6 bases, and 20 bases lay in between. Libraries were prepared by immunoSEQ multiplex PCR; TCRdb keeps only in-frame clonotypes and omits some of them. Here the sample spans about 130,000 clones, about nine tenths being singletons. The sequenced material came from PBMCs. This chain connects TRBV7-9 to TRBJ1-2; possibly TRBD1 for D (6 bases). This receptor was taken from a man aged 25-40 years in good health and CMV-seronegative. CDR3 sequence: CASRPREGVGHGYTF. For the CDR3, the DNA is TGTGCCAGCAGGCCTCGAGAGGGGGTAGGTCATGGCTACACCTTC.